This TCR beta chain was observed in a study of regulatory T cells in long-lasting Graves disease. Study summary: Persistence in Graves' disease denoted antithyroid drug use beyond 5 years alongside positive TSH receptor antibodies.

This clonotype has just a few counts. Antigen: not known. Per the germline V gene, CDR1 is SGHNT and CDR2 is YYREEE (reference sequence). Trimming left V 1 base short and J 4 bases short, with 14 bases between. The CDR3 contains 15 residues. Study-wide points: The number of shared public clonotypes was higher in persistent patients (under 3,000) than new patients (more than 850).

TCR beta libraries were built with iRepertoire HTBI primers and Arm-PCR of CDR3 regions. TCRdb reanalysed the multiplex PCR reads using MiXCR and keeps one entry per CDR3 protein. The sample shows more than 650,000 distinct CDR3 sequences, around 32% of them seen only once. Time point defined: persistent/refractory GD, antithyroid drugs over 5 years with positive TRAb. PBMC-derived RNA was used for the TCR library. The authors drew roughly 8.1 milliliters of peripheral blood into EDTA tubes. This sequence originates from a female donor with Graves disease. This rearrangement joins TRBV5-4 to TRBJ2-5; tentatively, D is TRBD2 (5 bases). This specimen was peripheral blood mononuclear cells (PBMCs), taken when the disease was refractory, from a patient treated with antithyroid drugs. The CDR3 loop is CASSLFAGGGETQYF. The CDR3 nucleotides are TGTGCCAGCAGCTTGTTCGCCGGCGGAGGAGAGACCCAGTACTTC.